The clone carrying this T cell receptor beta chain was seen only a few times. Its specificity is unknown. V was shortened by 2 bases and J by 1 base, with 6 bases between the two germline ends. The CDR3 runs to 13 residues. Germline lookup yields CDR1 SGHNT and CDR2 YYREEE (reference sequence). Each CDR3 protein gets one entry after TCRdb re-called the 5' RACE reads with MiXCR. The data contain roughly 200,000 distinct CDR3 sequences, 7.5% of them singletons. This sample is drawn from a study of identical twins. Study-wide findings and caveats: Clonotypes of the beta chain that were abundant in cord blood carried fewer insertions (memory repertoires showed none).

The sample also formed part of further work on yellow fever vaccine responses in identical twins.

This sequence joins TRBV5-4 and TRBJ2-5; D is unresolved. Sequenced: memory (CD45RO+) T cells sorted from blood. This TCR was sampled from a woman aged 18-29 years in good health. As DNA, the CDR3 is TGTGCCAGCAGCTTTGATACCCAAGAGACCCAGTACTTC. Translation gives CASSFDTQETQYF.